This T cell receptor beta chain is drawn from a study of blood T cell repertoires in COVID-19. In the study overall: T cells, B-cell-depleted T cells, or PBMCs provided the cDNA or gDNA that served as material.

The ends were cut back, 1 base at V and 0 bases at J, with 8 bases in the middle. The CDR3 runs 15 residues. Germline CDR1 and CDR2: SGHVS and FNYEAQ. Profiled with immunoSEQ multiplex PCR; TCRdb holds only in-frame clones, not every one. The table includes over 150,000 clones, approximately 83% detected once. This clone was seen only a few times. The chain carries TRBV7-6 and TRBJ2-3; D might be TRBD2 (5 bases). The clonotype was recovered from a man between 50 and 59 years old with active or convalescent COVID-19. Sequenced input: peripheral blood. The CDR3 loop is CASSLGPGSTDTQYF. The CDR3 region has the DNA TGTGCCAGCAGCTTAGGACCGGGAAGCACAGATACGCAGTATTTT. Full variable domain (remainder filled in from reference TRBV7-6 and TRBJ2-3): GAGVSQSPRYKVTKRGQDVALRCDPISGHVSLYWYRQALGQGPEFLTYFNYEAQQDKSGLPNDRFSAERPEGSISTLTIQRTEQRDSAMYRCASSLGPGSTDTQYFGPGTRLTVL.